These 27 T cell receptor beta chains originate from one sample sequenced in a study of blood T cell repertoires in COVID-19. Sequenced by immunoSEQ multiplex PCR; TCRdb stores in-frame clones only, minus some. The sample holds around 54,000 clones, 80% to 90% seen once. Specimen: peripheral blood. These receptors all stem from a woman aged 55-69 years with acute or convalescent COVID-19.

The chain combines TRBV29-1 with TRBJ1-1, with a possible D match to TRBD1 (5 bases). V lost 7 bases, J lost 6 bases, and 15 bases lay in between. There are 12 residues in the CDR3. Germline V gene data show CDR1 as SQVTM and CDR2 as ANQGSEA. DNA for the CDR3: TGCAGCGCACAGGTAGCAATCGCTGAAGCTTTCTTT. Translation: CSAQVAIAEAFF.

The gene calls are TRBV24-1 and TRBJ1-5, with unresolved D. The CDR3 totals 15 residues. From germline, CDR1 is KGHDR and CDR2 SFDVKD. Deletions cut 9 bases from V and 0 bases from J, with 14 bases between. The CDR3 DNA follows: TGTGCCACCGACGAGGGAGCAAATAGCAATCAGCCCCAGCATTTT. Translated: CATDEGANSNQPQHF.

The J gene is TRBJ2-3, the V gene TRBV7-2; a weak D match, TRBD2 (6 bases). The CDR3 loop spans 14 amino acids. Trimming stripped 2 bases from V and 4 bases from J, with 10 bases between. Germline V gene data show CDR1 as SGHTA and CDR2 as FQGNSA. DNA of the CDR3: TGTGCCAGCAGCTTAACGCCGGGGGCAGATACGCAGTATTTT. Protein sequence: CASSLTPGADTQYF.

This chain uses TRBV15 with TRBJ2-7, with unresolved D. Trimming pared 0 bases from V and 2 bases from J, leaving 8 bases between. Germline V gene data show CDR1 as LNHNV and CDR2 as YYDKDF (reference sequence). The CDR3 loop spans 14 amino acids. The CDR3 is CATSRDGVTYEQYF. DNA for the CDR3: TGTGCCACCAGCAGAGATGGAGTCACCTACGAGCAGTACTTC.

The chain recombines TRBV6-5 with TRBJ2-2; TRBD1 is a possible D gene (6 bases). The CDR3 length is 15 residues. Trimming removed 6 bases from V and 2 bases from J, with 13 bases in between. The V gene's germline CDR1 is MNHEY and CDR2 SVGAGI. The CDR3 nucleotides are TGTGCCAGCAGCCTAACAGGGCTCAACACCGGGGAGCTGTTTTTT. Translating gives CASSLTGLNTGELFF.

This clone was seen a single time. The chain links TRBV21-1 to TRBJ1-4; the listed D gene, TRBD1, was not tested against the DNA. TRBV21-1 represents a pseudogene. The CDR3 spans 13 residues. Written as DNA, the CDR3 is TGTGCCAGCAAGCGGACAGGGAAAGAAAAACTGTTTTTT. Translation gives CASKRTGKEKLFF.

This clone has more than one count but fewer than ten. The V and J genes are TRBV28 and TRBJ1-2; perhaps TRBD1 as D (6 bases). Germline CDR1 reads MDHEN; CDR2 reads SYDVKM. Trimming pared 3 bases from V and 5 bases from J, leaving 16 bases between. The CDR3 runs to 15 residues. CDR3 sequence reads: CASSFGSTGLYGYTF. DNA of the CDR3: TGTGCCAGCAGTTTTGGCTCCACAGGGTTATATGGCTACACCTTC.

The chain combines TRBV6-5 with TRBJ1-6, with 10 bases identical to TRBD1. Germline V gene data show CDR1 as MNHEY and CDR2 as SVGAGI. This CDR3 is 13 amino acids long. Trimming took 2 bases from V and 19 from J; bases not matched to a gene: 8. The CDR3 DNA sequence: TGTGCCAGCAGTTACGGTCAGGGACAGGGGTTTCACTTT. Translated: CASSYGQGQGFHF.

The chain is built from TRBV28 and TRBJ1-5; tentatively, D is TRBD1 (5 bases). V gave up 1 base and J gave up 5 bases, with 9 bases separating them. The CDR3 is 14 amino acids. CDR1 is MDHEN and CDR2 is SYDVKM in the germline V gene. This CDR3 reads CASSLLGGDQPQHF. The CDR3 coding sequence is TGTGCCAGCAGTTTATTAGGAGGGGATCAGCCCCAGCATTTT.

The chain is built from TRBV19 and TRBJ2-1; TRBD2 matches 11 bases. Germline CDR1 and CDR2: LNHDA and SQIVND (reference sequence). This CDR3 has 15 amino acids. The V gene end was trimmed by 5 bases and the J gene end by 3 bases; junction bases not matched to a gene: 3. The CDR3 DNA follows: TGTGCCAGTAGTTGGACTAGCGGGTTCTACAATGAGCAGTTCTTC. Translated: CASSWTSGFYNEQFF.

The V and J genes are TRBV5-1 and TRBJ1-2; D not resolved. CDR1 is SGHRS, CDR2 YFSETQ, per germline. V was shortened by 4 bases and J by 3 bases, with 13 bases between the two germline ends. The CDR3 has 14 amino acids. CDR3 protein: CASSPGSLDYGYTF. CDR3 sequence (DNA): TGCGCCAGCAGCCCCGGTTCCTTAGACTATGGCTACACCTTC. Variable domain in full (rest from reference TRBV5-1 and TRBJ1-2): KAGVTQTPRYLIKTRGQQVTLSCSPISGHRSVSWYQQTPGQGLQFLFEYFSETQRNKGNFPGRFSGRQFSNSRSEMNVSTLELGDSALYLCASSPGSLDYGYTFGSGTRLTVV.

The rearrangement links TRBV9 to TRBJ2-1; TRBD2 agrees at 9 bases. V was clipped by 7 bases and J by 6 bases; unmatched bases: 5. CDR3 length equals 13 residues. Germline V gene sequence: CDR1 SGDLS, CDR2 YYNGEE. For the CDR3, the DNA is TGTGCCAGCGGCCTAGCGGGGTTCAATGAGCAGTTCTTC. Residues: CASGLAGFNEQFF.

V gene TRBV5-1 combines with J gene TRBJ2-7; 10 nucleotides agree with TRBD1. CDR3 length equals 16 residues. The V segment lost 4 bases and the J segment 2 bases; nucleotides outside the gene matches: 9. Germline CDR1 and CDR2: SGHRS and YFSETQ. The CDR3 coding sequence is TGCGCCAGCAGCGCATCCGGGACAGGGGCCCCCTACGAGCAGTACTTC. Residues: CASSASGTGAPYEQYF.

The chain is built from TRBV11-2 and TRBJ1-6; a possible D gene is TRBD1 (5 bases). Trimming cost V 5 bases and J 10 bases, with 21 bases left between them. The CDR3 length is 16 residues. The germline V gene has CDR1 SGHAT and CDR2 FQNNGV. As DNA, the CDR3 is TGTGCCAGCAGCCCCCACCCCCACAGGTTGGGATCACCCCTCCACTTT. Translating gives CASSPHPHRLGSPLHF.

The V and J genes are TRBV4-2 and TRBJ2-1; possibly TRBD2 for D (5 bases). Trimming shortened V by 2 bases and J by 2 bases, and 10 bases separated the two germline ends. This CDR3 region has 15 residues. CDR1 LGHNA and CDR2 YNFKEQ come from the germline V gene. CDR3 in amino acids: CASSQNRGAYNEQFF. CDR3 bases: TGTGCCAGCAGCCAAAACCGGGGAGCCTACAATGAGCAGTTCTTC.

This clone showed up just a few times. V gene TRBV29-1 combines with J gene TRBJ2-7, with D perhaps TRBD2 (6 bases). The germline V gene encodes CDR1 SQVTM and CDR2 ANQGSEA. There are 12 residues in the CDR3. Trimming removed 4 bases at V and 2 bases at J, with 9 bases between. In DNA, the CDR3 is TGCAGCGTTGCGGGGGATACCTACGAGCAGTACTTC. Protein: CSVAGDTYEQYF.

This clone has a single count. J is TRBJ1-5 and V is TRBV27; 7 bases match TRBD1. In germline, CDR1 is MNHEY, CDR2 SMNVEV (reference sequence). The V and J ends lost 8 bases and 7 bases, in that order; junction bases with no gene match: 5. The CDR3 length is 12 residues. In DNA form, the CDR3 reads TGTGCCAGCGGGACAGAAAGACAGCCCCAGCATTTT. Its protein product is CASGTERQPQHF.

The chain carries TRBV6-6 and TRBJ2-7; TRBD1 might be the D (6 bases). The CDR3 totals 13 residues. V lost 2 bases and J lost 6, with 11 bases in between. In germline, CDR1 is MNHNY, CDR2 SVGAGI (reference sequence). CDR3 in amino acids: CASSYLQGPEQYF. The DNA of the CDR3 is TGTGCCAGCAGTTACCTACAGGGACCCGAGCAGTACTTC.

The gene calls are TRBV24-1 and TRBJ1-3, with D hard to call. The CDR3 consists of 13 residues. Trimming removed 2 bases at V and 3 bases at J, with 4 bases between. Germline lookup yields CDR1 KGHDR and CDR2 SFDVKD. The CDR3 reads CATSDSLGNTIYF. The DNA of the CDR3 is TGTGCCACCAGTGATTCCCTTGGAAACACCATATATTTT.

The chain has TRBV5-4 and TRBJ2-7; 8 bases match TRBD1. Unmatched junction bases numbered 8, after V lost 4 bases and J lost 2 bases. CDR3 size: 15 residues. Germline loops: CDR1 SGHNT, CDR2 YYREEE (reference sequence). CDR3 residues: CASSPSDRVAYEQYF. The CDR3 DNA reads TGTGCCAGCAGCCCCTCGGACAGGGTAGCCTACGAGCAGTACTTC.

This rearrangement joins TRBV3-1 (or the pseudogene TRBV3-2) to TRBJ1-1; TRBD1 matches at 8 bases. Germline-derived CDR1 and CDR2 are LGHDT and YNNKEL (reference sequence). This CDR3 has 16 residues. V shed 2 bases, J shed 8 bases, and the junction held 13 bases outside the gene matches. This CDR3 is CASSQTGGLRTMEAFF. For the CDR3, the DNA is TGTGCCAGCAGCCAAACAGGGGGACTGAGGACAATGGAAGCTTTCTTT.

In this sample, this clone turned up a few times. This chain joins TRBV5-1 and TRBJ2-7; 14 positions match TRBD2. V was pared by 5 bases and J by 4 bases, with 8 bases of the junction left unmatched. Per the germline V gene, CDR1 is SGHRS and CDR2 is YFSETQ. CDR3 length: 16 amino acids. The DNA of the CDR3 is TGCGCCAGCAGGACCGGGACTAGCGGGAGTTATTACGAGCAGTACTTC. Encoded protein: CASRTGTSGSYYEQYF.

This clone was observed a single time. The rearrangement uses TRBV27 and TRBJ1-6; weak D call: TRBD1 (5 bases). The CDR3 is made up of 16 amino acids. In germline, CDR1 is MNHEY, CDR2 SMNVEV (reference sequence). The V and J ends lost 6 bases and 10 bases respectively, with 22 bases between them. The CDR3 nucleotides read TGTGCCAGCAGCCTCGGACGGAGGGGACCTGGGTCACCCCTCCACTTT. Translating it yields CASSLGRRGPGSPLHF.

J is TRBJ1-1 and V is TRBV27; 9 bases map to TRBD1. In germline, CDR1 is MNHEY, CDR2 SMNVEV (reference sequence). With V trimmed by 2 bases and J by 3 bases, 4 bases remained unmatched. CDR3 length: 15 residues. The CDR3: CASSLGGQGYTEAFF. In DNA form, the CDR3 reads TGTGCCAGCAGTTTAGGGGGACAGGGTTACACTGAAGCTTTCTTT.

CDR3 in amino acids: CASSDDKRNQPQHF. The DNA of the CDR3 is TGCGCCAGCAGTGACGACAAACGCAATCAGCCCCAGCATTTT. This rearrangement joins TRBV10-2 to TRBJ1-5, with D unresolved. The CDR3 totals 14 residues. Trimming took 3 bases from V and 2 from J, leaving 8 bases between them. From germline, CDR1 is WSHSY and CDR2 SAAADI.

The chain uses TRBV3-1 (or the pseudogene TRBV3-2) and TRBJ1-2; a weak D match, TRBD1 (5 bases). The CDR3 is 15 amino acids. Germline CDR1 LGHDT, CDR2 YNNKEL (reference sequence). The V end was cut by 4 bases, the J end by 2 bases, with 14 bases between. CDR3 protein: CASSPGGWVNYGYTF. Here the CDR3 DNA reads TGTGCCAGCAGCCCCGGGGGATGGGTAAACTATGGCTACACCTTC.

The chain carries TRBV4-1 and TRBJ1-6, with 7 bases fitting TRBD1. Germline assignment: CDR1 MGHRA and CDR2 YSYEKL. The CDR3 has 15 residues. V shed 4 bases and J 5 bases; nucleotides not matched to a gene: 5. The CDR3 region is CASSRKTGDNSPLHF. CDR3 nucleotide sequence: TGCGCCAGCAGCCGCAAAACAGGGGATAATTCACCCCTCCACTTT.